The TCR beta chain under discussion was sequenced for a study of metastatic and nonmetastatic thyroid tumors. Study in general: Comparative analysis of repertoires was undertaken across blood and tumor or nodule tissue obtained from malignant and benign thyroid patients. General study results and limits: Within blood and tumor, benign nodules reportedly had significantly lower TCR beta diversity than malignant thyroid tumors did.

Thyroid surgery was preceded by no treatment in any patient. About this clone itself: Antigen specificity is unknown.

The V and J ends lost 6 bases and 6 bases respectively, with 19 bases between them. Germline V gene sequence: CDR1 SGHNT, CDR2 YENEEA. The CDR3 runs 15 residues. How the authors handled the data: In papillary thyroid cancer, a distant-metastasis classifier was built using CDR3 differences across clinicopathological groups. TCRdb re-clonotyped the PCR reads via MiXCR. TCRdb's processing, not the authors', yielded these V and J calls. The top ten clones hold roughly 11% of a sample with 11,000 or so clones, approximately 35% of them seen once. Sequencing input: tumor tissue. The chain recombines TRBV11-3 with TRBJ2-3; TRBD1 is a possible D gene (5 bases). The sequence came from a female donor with papillary thyroid cancer or a benign thyroid nodule (not recorded which). Some clones in this sample may be carry-over from other donors' samples. The DNA for the CDR3 is TGTGCCAGCAGTCTTACGGACAATGCAAGTGATACGCAGTATTTT. This translates into CASSLTDNASDTQYF.